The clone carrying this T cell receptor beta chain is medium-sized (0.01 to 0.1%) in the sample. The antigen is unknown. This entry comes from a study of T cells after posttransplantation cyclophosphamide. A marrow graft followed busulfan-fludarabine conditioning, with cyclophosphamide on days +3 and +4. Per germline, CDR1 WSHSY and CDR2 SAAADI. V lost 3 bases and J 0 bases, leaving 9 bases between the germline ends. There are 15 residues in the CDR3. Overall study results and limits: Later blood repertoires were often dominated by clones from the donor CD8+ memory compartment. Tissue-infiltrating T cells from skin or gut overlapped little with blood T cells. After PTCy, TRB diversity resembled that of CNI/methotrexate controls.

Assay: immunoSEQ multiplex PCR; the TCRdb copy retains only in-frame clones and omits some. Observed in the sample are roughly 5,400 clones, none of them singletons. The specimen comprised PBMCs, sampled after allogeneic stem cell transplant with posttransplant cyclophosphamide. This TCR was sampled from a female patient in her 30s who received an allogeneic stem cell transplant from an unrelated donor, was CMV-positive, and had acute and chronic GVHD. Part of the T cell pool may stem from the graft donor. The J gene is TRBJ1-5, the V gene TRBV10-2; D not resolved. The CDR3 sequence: CASSDSLYSNQPQHF. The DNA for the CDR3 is TGCGCCAGCAGTGATAGCCTGTATAGCAATCAGCCCCAGCATTTT.